Included here is one T cell receptor (beta chain) sequence, with context. The antigen is unknown. This sample is part of a study of T cell responses to AZD1222 COVID-19 vaccine. Turning to the study itself: The study pooled second doses at about 4 or about 12 weeks.

Germline loops: CDR1 SGHKS, CDR2 YYEKEE (reference sequence). The V end lost 4 bases, the J end lost 9 bases, and 19 bases lay between the germline ends. The CDR3 covers 14 residues. Some clones are missing from TCRdb's copy, which holds only in-frame ones; the method was immunoSEQ multiplex PCR. The sample consists of about 120,000 clones, around nine tenths of them appearing once. Whole-study results and caveats: Vaccine-related CD4 TCRs covered spike, predominating at 160-218 and 743-854. No repertoire was sampled before or during the peak T cell response, only after it. Donors were chiefly white British, with a greater number of females, and clonal diversity was perhaps underestimated.

J is TRBJ2-5 and V is TRBV5-5; D assignment may be TRBD1 or TRBD2 (5 bases each). The origin of this receptor is an adult in good health. Sequencing used peripheral blood, obtained on day 0 of AZD1222 vaccination. This chain's CDR3 is CASSPNGTPEPQYF. CDR3 DNA sequence: TGTGCCAGCAGCCCCAATGGGACCCCGGAGCCCCAGTACTTC.